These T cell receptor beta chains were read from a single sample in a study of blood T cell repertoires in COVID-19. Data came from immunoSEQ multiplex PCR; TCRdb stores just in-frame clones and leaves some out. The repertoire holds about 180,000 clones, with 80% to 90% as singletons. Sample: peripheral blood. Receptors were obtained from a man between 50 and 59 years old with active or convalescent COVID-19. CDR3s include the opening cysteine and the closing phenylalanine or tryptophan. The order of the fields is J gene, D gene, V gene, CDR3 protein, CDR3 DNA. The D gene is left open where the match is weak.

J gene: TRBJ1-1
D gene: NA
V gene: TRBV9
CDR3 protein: CASSGRLGTEAFF
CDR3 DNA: TGTGCCAGCAGCGGTCGTCTCGGCACTGAAGCTTTCTTT

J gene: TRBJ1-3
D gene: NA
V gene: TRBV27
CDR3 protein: CASSLSGQSSGNTIYF
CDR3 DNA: TGTGCCAGCAGTTTATCCGGACAGAGCTCTGGAAACACCATATATTTT

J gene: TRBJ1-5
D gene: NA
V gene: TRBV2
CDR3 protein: CASTNQGNNQPQHF
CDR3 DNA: TGTGCCAGCACTAACCAGGGTAACAATCAGCCCCAGCATTTT

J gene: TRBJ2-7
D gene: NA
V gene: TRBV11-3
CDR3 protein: CASSPTGENSYEQYF
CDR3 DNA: TGTGCCAGCAGCCCCACGGGAGAGAACTCCTACGAGCAGTACTTC

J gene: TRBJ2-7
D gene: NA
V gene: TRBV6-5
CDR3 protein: CASTSTAGPDYEQYF
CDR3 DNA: TGTGCCAGCACAAGCACAGCGGGTCCAGACTACGAGCAGTACTTC

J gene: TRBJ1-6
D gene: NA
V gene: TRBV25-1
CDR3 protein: CASSRGGTADNSPLHF
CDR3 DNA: TGTGCCAGCAGTAGGGGAGGTACAGCCGATAATTCACCCCTCCACTTT

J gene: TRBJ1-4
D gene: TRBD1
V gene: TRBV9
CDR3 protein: CASRCNGDRGVSGEKLFF
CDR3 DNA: TGTGCCAGCAGATGCAATGGGGACAGGGGAGTTTCAGGGGAAAAACTGTTTTTT

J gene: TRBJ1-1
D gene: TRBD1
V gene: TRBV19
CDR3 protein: CASSVAGGMNTEAFF
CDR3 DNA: TGTGCCAGTAGTGTGGCAGGGGGGATGAACACTGAAGCTTTCTTT

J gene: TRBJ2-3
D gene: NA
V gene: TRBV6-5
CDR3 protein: CASSYLATDTQYF
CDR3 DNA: TGTGCCAGCAGTTACTTGGCTACAGATACGCAGTATTTT

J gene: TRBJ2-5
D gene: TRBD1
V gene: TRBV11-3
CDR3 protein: CASSPGQGGIWETQYF
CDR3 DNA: TGTGCCAGCAGCCCCGGACAGGGGGGGATATGGGAGACCCAGTACTTC

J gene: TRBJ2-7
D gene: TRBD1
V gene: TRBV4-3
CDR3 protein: CASSQESGQGWEQYF
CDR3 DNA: TGCGCCAGCAGCCAAGAAAGCGGACAGGGGTGGGAGCAGTACTTC

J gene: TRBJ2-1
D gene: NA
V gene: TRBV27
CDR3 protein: CASSLVAAGAINEQFF
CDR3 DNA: TGTGCCAGCAGTCTCGTGGCCGCGGGGGCTATCAATGAGCAGTTCTTC

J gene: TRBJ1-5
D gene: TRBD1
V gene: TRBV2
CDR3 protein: CASSEADRVTYSNQPQHF
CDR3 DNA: TGTGCCAGCAGTGAAGCCGACAGGGTGACCTATAGCAATCAGCCCCAGCATTTT

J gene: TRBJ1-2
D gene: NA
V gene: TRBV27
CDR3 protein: CASRLGGRLGYGYTF
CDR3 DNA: TGTGCCAGCCGTCTGGGAGGAAGGTTAGGGTATGGCTACACCTTC

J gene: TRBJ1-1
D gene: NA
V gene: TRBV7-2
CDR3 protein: CASSSYRAMNTEAFF
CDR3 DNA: TGTGCCAGCAGCTCCTACAGGGCAATGAACACTGAAGCTTTCTTT

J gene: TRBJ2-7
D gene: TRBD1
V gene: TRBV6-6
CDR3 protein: CACRTGTGTYEQYF
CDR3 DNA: TGTGCCTGCCGAACCGGGACAGGGACCTACGAGCAGTACTTC

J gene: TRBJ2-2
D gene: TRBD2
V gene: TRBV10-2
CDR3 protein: CASSVQLASTNTGELFF
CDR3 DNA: TGCGCCAGCAGTGTCCAACTAGCGTCAACGAACACCGGGGAGCTGTTTTTT

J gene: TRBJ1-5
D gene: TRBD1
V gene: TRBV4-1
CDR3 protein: CASSQALSTGGGNQPQHF
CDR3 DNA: TGCGCCAGCAGCCAAGCCCTTTCGACAGGGGGAGGCAATCAGCCCCAGCATTTT

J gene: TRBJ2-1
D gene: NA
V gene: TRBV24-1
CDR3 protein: CATSEDTSNNEQFF
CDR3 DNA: TGTGCCACCAGTGAAGACACCTCGAACAATGAGCAGTTCTTC

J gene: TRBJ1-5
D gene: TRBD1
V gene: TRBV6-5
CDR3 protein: CASRPGTGNQPQHF
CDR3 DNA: TGTGCCAGCAGACCAGGGACAGGCAATCAGCCCCAGCATTTT

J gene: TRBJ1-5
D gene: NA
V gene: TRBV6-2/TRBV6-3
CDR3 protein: CASSFDSFQPQHF
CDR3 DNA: TGTGCCAGCAGTTTCGACAGCTTTCAGCCCCAGCATTTT